Below are 9 T cell receptor beta chains sequenced from a single sample in a study of human T cells and chemical hapten exposure. Noted time point: patch test 1, 2 weeks after DPC sensitization. Treatment here: therapeutic diphenylcyclopropenone sensitization with weekly scalp DPC. TCRdb used MiXCR to reprocess the RACE reads, holding one entry per CDR3 protein. The sample holds roughly 100,000 distinct CDR3 sequences, approximately 9.9% seen once. Sequencing used whole blood, obtained in connection with sensitization to the hapten diphenylcyclopropenone (DPC). These receptors were collected from a woman in her 40s with alopecia areata. Some clones in this sample may be carry-over from other donors' samples.

The chain recombines TRBV15 with TRBJ2-1; 8 nucleotides line up with TRBD2. The germline gives CDR1 LNHNV, CDR2 YYDKDF (reference sequence). The CDR3 extends over 15 amino acids. Trimming took 5 bases from V and 8 from J; bases not matched to a gene: 11. The chain's CDR3 is CATSGGLVGGDEQFF. CDR3 DNA sequence: TGTGCCACCAGCGGGGGACTAGTAGGAGGGGATGAGCAGTTCTTC. Supplemented by reference TRBV15 and TRBJ2-1, the full variable domain reads DAMVIQNPRYQVTQFGKPVTLSCSQTLNHNVMYWYQQKSSQAPKLLFHYYDKDFNNEADTPDNFQSRRPNTSFCFLDIRSPGLGDTAMYLCATSGGLVGGDEQFFGPGTRLTVL.

This clonotype came up many times. The rearrangement uses TRBV28 and TRBJ1-5; 9 bases are shared with TRBD1. CDR1 is MDHEN and CDR2 is SYDVKM in the germline V gene. CDR3 length: 16 residues. Trimming removed 3 bases from V and 3 bases from J; junction bases left unmatched: 6. The CDR3 loop reads CASSFIGTGFNQPQHF. For the CDR3, the DNA is TGTGCCAGCAGTTTCATCGGGACAGGGTTCAATCAGCCCCAGCATTTT.

This clonotype showed up just a few times. The J gene is TRBJ2-7, the V gene TRBV2; 9 bases fit TRBD1. The V gene's germline CDR1 is SNHLY and CDR2 FYNNEI. This CDR3 has 15 amino acids. V lost 8 bases to trimming and J lost 6 bases; unmatched junction nucleotides: 14. The CDR3 DNA sequence: TGTGCCAGCCGTACCCCCGGTGGGACAGGGATCGAGCAGTACTTC. Protein sequence: CASRTPGGTGIEQYF. The whole variable domain, filled in from reference TRBV2 and TRBJ2-7, reads EPEVTQTPSHQVTQMGQEVILRCVPISNHLYFYWYRQILGQKVEFLVSFYNNEISEKSEIFDDQFSVERPDGSNFTLKIRSTKLEDSAMYFCASRTPGGTGIEQYFGPGTRLTVT.

At least ten counts were recorded for this clonotype. The chain is built from TRBV20-1 and TRBJ2-5; unclear D gene. Germline CDR1 reads DFQATT; CDR2 reads SNEGSKA (reference sequence). The CDR3 has 13 residues. V was pared by 5 bases and J by 1 base, with 11 bases between. DNA for the CDR3: TGCAGTGCTCTGAAGCAGGTCCAAGAGACCCAGTACTTC. Encoded protein: CSALKQVQETQYF.

The chain uses TRBV4-3 and TRBJ2-3; D remains ambiguous. CDR1 is LGHNA, CDR2 YSLEER, per germline. This CDR3 region has 14 residues. V dropped 0 bases and J dropped 3 bases, with 7 bases sitting between them. CDR3 sequence reads: CASSQDEATDTQYF. DNA of the CDR3: TGCGCCAGCAGCCAAGATGAGGCGACAGATACGCAGTATTTT.

J is TRBJ2-7 and V is TRBV28; tentatively, D is TRBD2 (5 bases). V dropped 5 bases and J dropped 5 bases, with 13 bases sitting between them. This CDR3 has 13 residues. The germline V gene has CDR1 MDHEN and CDR2 SYDVKM. CDR3 protein: CASSLDLPDEQYF. The CDR3 region has the DNA TGTGCCAGCAGTCTGGACTTACCCGACGAGCAGTACTTC. The full variable domain, its missing parts supplied by reference TRBV28 and TRBJ2-7, is DVKVTQSSRYLVKRTGEKVFLECVQDMDHENMFWYRQDPGLGLRLIYFSYDVKMKEKGDIPEGYSVSREKKERFSLILESASTNQTSMYLCASSLDLPDEQYFGPGTRLTVT.

This clonotype has at least ten counts. V usage is TRBV5-1 and J usage is TRBJ2-3; D not certain. CDR3 size: 14 residues. Germline values: CDR1 SGHRS, CDR2 YFSETQ. The V end was cut by 7 bases, the J end by 2 bases, with 14 bases between. The chain's CDR3 is CASRPRLTTDTQYF. CDR3 nucleotides: TGCGCCAGCCGCCCTAGGCTCACCACAGATACGCAGTATTTT.

The V call is TRBV21-1, the J call TRBJ1-5; the table gives TRBD1 as D, unverified against the DNA. TRBV21-1 is labeled a pseudogene. The CDR3 contains 19 residues. The CDR3 nucleotides read TGTGCCAGCAGCAAAGCGGGGGGTCAGGCCCCCTGTCGCAATCAGCCCCAGCATTTT. Its translation is CASSKAGGQAPCRNQPQHF.

The chain uses TRBV5-1 and TRBJ2-5, with 11 nucleotides matching TRBD2. Per germline, CDR1 SGHRS and CDR2 YFSETQ. The CDR3 length is 19 residues. The V gene end was trimmed by 7 bases and the J gene end by 5 bases; junction bases not matched to a gene: 22. For the CDR3, the DNA is TGCGCCAGCGAGCTTGAGGGTACTAGCGGGAGAGGCGGCGTGGAGACCCAGTACTTC. It is translated as CASELEGTSGRGGVETQYF. Using reference TRBV5-1 and TRBJ2-5 for the parts outside the CDR3, the full variable domain is KAGVTQTPRYLIKTRGQQVTLSCSPISGHRSVSWYQQTPGQGLQFLFEYFSETQRNKGNFPGRFSGRQFSNSRSEMNVSTLELGDSALYLCASELEGTSGRGGVETQYFGPGTRLLVL.